These 5 T cell receptor beta chains originate from one sample sequenced in a study of blood T cell repertoires in COVID-19. Sequencing used immunoSEQ multiplex PCR; TCRdb keeps in-frame clones, though not all of them. Counted here are 130,000 to 150,000 clones, around 81% occurring once; the ten biggest clones make up about 8%. Material for sequencing was peripheral blood. These receptors were collected from a human donor with acute or convalescent COVID-19. The donor label of this sample is uncertain.

This chain uses TRBV3-1 (or the pseudogene TRBV3-2) with TRBJ1-2, with TRBD1 as a possible D gene (5 bases). This CDR3 has 15 residues. V gave up 4 bases and J gave up 4 bases, with 16 bases separating them. Germline V gives CDR1 LGHDT, CDR2 YNNKEL (reference sequence). For the CDR3, the DNA is TGTGCCAGCAGCCCAGAGGTGGGGCGCGGCTATGGCTACACCTTC. Translated, it gives CASSPEVGRGYGYTF.

This chain's CDR3 is CASSLGQGNNQPQHF. Here the CDR3 DNA reads TGCGCCAGCAGCTTGGGACAGGGAAACAATCAGCCCCAGCATTTT. The chain carries TRBV5-1 and TRBJ1-5; 7 nucleotides align to TRBD1. The germline V gene has CDR1 SGHRS and CDR2 YFSETQ. The CDR3 is 15 residues long. V trimming: 0 bases; J trimming: 3 bases; junction bases outside the gene matches: 3.

The chain employs TRBV6-4 and TRBJ2-7, with 8 positions matching TRBD2. This CDR3 has 17 amino acids. Germline-derived CDR1 and CDR2 are MRHNA and SNTAGT. V shed 5 bases and J 5 bases; nucleotides not matched to a gene: 17. CDR3 region: CASSHVGGGPSKNEQYV. In nucleotides, the CDR3 is TGTGCCAGCAGTCACGTGGGCGGGGGGCCTTCTAAAAACGAGCAGTACGTC.

V gene TRBV30 combines with J gene TRBJ2-7; TRBD1 matches 7 bases. CDR3 length: 16 residues. Trimming at V came to 0 bases and at J to 1 base, leaving 9 bases not matched to a gene. Germline lookup yields CDR1 GTSNPN and CDR2 SVGIG (reference sequence). This CDR3 is CAWSVGDRDLSYEQYF. Here the CDR3 DNA reads TGTGCCTGGAGTGTAGGTGACAGGGACCTTTCCTACGAGCAGTACTTC.

The genes are TRBV10-1 and TRBJ2-3; 7 bases map to TRBD1. Germline V gene lookup returns CDR1 WNHNN and CDR2 SYGVQD (reference sequence). The length of the CDR3 is 14 residues. V trimming: 5 bases; J trimming: 7 bases; junction bases outside the gene matches: 9. The CDR3 bases are TGCGCCAGCAGTCCCAGACAGGGAGCATATACGCAGTATTTT. Encoded protein: CASSPRQGAYTQYF.